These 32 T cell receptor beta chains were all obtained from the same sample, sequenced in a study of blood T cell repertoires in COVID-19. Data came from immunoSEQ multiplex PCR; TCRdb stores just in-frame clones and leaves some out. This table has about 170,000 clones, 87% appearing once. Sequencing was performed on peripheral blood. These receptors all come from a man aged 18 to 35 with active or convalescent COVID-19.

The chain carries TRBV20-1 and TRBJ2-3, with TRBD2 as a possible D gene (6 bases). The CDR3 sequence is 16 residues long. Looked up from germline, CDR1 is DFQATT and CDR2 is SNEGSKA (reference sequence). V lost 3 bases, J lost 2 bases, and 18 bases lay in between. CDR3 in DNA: TGCAGTGCTAGTCGGGCGGGGAAGCGGAACACAGATACGCAGTATTTT. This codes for CSASRAGKRNTDTQYF.

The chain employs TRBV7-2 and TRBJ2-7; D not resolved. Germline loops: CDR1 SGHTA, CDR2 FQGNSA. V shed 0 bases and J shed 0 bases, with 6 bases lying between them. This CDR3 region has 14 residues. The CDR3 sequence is CASSLAPSSYEQYV. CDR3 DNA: TGTGCCAGCAGCTTAGCCCCCAGCTCCTACGAGCAGTACGTC.

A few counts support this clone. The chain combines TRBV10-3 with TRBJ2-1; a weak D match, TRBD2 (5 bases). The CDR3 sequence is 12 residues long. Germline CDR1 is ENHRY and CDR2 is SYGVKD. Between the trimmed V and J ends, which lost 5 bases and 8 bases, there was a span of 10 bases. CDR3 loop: CAISRVSDEQFF. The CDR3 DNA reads TGTGCCATCAGTAGAGTTAGCGATGAGCAGTTCTTC.

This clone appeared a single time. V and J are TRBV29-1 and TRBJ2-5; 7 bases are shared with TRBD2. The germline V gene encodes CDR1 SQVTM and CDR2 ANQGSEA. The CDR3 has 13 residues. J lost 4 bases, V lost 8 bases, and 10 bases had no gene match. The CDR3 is CSCQRGDGETQYF. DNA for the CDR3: TGCAGCTGCCAACGGGGGGATGGAGAGACCCAGTACTTC.

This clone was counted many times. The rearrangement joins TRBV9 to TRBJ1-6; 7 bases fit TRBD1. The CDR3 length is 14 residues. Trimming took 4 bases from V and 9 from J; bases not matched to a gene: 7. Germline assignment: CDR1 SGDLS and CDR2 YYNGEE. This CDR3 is CASSPAGGGSPLHF. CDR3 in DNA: TGTGCCAGCAGCCCAGCAGGGGGAGGTTCACCCCTCCACTTT. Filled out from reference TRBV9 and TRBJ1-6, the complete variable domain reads DSGVTQTPKHLITATGQRVTLRCSPRSGDLSVYWYQQSLDQGLQFLIQYYNGEERAKGNILERFSAQQFPDLHSELNLSSLELGDSALYFCASSPAGGGSPLHFGNGTRLTVT.

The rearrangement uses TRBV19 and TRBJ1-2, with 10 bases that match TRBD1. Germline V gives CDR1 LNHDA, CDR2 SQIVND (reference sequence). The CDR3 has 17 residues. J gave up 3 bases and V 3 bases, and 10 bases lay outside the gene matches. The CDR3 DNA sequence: TGTGCCAGTAGTATGAGAGGGACAGGGGCCGCTCACTATGGCTACACCTTC. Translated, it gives CASSMRGTGAAHYGYTF.

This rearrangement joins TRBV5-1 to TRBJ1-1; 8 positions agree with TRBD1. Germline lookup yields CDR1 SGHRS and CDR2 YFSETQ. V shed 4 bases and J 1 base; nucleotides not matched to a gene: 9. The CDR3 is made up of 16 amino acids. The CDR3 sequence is CASSKLGQDANTEAFF. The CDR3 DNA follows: TGCGCCAGCAGCAAACTGGGACAGGACGCGAACACTGAAGCTTTCTTT.

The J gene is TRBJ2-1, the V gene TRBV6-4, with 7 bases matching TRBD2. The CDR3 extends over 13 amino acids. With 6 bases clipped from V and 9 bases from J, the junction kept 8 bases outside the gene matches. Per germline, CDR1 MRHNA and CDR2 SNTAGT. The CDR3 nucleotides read TGTGCCAGCAGCCCAACTAGCGCGGGTGAGCAGTTCTTC. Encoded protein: CASSPTSAGEQFF.

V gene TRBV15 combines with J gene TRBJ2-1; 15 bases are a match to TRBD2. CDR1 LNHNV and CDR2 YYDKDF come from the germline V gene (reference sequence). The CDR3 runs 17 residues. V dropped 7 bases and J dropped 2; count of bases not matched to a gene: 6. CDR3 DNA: TGTGCCACCACTAGGACTAGCGGGGGGGCAACCTACAATGAGCAGTTCTTC. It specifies CATTRTSGGATYNEQFF.

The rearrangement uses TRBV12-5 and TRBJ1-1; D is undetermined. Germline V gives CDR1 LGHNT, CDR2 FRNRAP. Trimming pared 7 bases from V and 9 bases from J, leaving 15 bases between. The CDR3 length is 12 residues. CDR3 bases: TGTGCTAGTGCCGTACCACCGACTCAAGCTTTCTTT. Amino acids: CASAVPPTQAFF. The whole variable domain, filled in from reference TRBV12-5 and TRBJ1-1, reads DARVTQTPRHKVTEMGQEVTMRCQPILGHNTVFWYRQTMMQGLELLAYFRNRAPLDDSGMPKDRFSAEMPDATLATLKIQPSEPRDSAVYFCASAVPPTQAFFGQGTRLTVV.

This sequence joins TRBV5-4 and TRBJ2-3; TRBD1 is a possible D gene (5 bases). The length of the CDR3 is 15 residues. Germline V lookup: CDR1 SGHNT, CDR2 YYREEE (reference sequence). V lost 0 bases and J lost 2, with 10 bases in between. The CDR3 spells CASSLDRLFTDTQYF. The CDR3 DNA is TGTGCCAGCAGCTTGGACAGGCTTTTCACAGATACGCAGTATTTT.

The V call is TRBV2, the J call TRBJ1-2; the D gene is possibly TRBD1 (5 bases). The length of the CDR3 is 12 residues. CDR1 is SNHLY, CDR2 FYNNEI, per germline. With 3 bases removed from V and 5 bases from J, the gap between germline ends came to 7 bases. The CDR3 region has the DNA TGTGCCAGCAGTGAGGGGGGGTATGGCTACACCTTC. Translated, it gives CASSEGGYGYTF.

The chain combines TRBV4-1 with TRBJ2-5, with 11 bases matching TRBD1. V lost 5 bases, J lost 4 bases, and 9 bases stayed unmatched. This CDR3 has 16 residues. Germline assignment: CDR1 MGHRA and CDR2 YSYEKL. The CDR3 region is CASSSPRTGGAETQYF. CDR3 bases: TGCGCCAGCAGCTCCCCCAGGACAGGGGGCGCAGAGACCCAGTACTTC.

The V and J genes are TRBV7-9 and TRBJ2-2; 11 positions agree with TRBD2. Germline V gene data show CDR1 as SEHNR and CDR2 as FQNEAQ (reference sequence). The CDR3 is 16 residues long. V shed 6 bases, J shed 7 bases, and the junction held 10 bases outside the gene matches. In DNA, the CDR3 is TGTGCCAGCAGGGCGACTAGCGGGATGGGGAACGGGGAGCTGTTTTTT. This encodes CASRATSGMGNGELFF.

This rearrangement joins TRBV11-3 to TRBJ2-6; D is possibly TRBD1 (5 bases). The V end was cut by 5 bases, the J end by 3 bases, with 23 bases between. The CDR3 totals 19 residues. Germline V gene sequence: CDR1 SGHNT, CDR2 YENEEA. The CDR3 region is CASSPGLVGPSGGANVLTF. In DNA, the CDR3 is TGTGCCAGCAGCCCAGGGCTTGTCGGTCCTTCGGGTGGGGCCAACGTCCTGACTTTC.

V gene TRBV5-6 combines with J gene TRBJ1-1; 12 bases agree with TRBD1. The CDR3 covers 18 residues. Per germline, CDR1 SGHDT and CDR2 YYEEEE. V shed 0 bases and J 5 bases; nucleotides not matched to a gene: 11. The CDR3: CASSLVVGTGGSGTEAFF. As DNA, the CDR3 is TGTGCCAGCAGCTTGGTTGTCGGGACAGGGGGCTCGGGGACTGAAGCTTTCTTT.

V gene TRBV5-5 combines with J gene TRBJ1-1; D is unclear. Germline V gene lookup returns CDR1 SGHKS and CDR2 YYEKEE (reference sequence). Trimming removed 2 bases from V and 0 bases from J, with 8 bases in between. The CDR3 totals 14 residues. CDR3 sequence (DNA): TGTGCCAGCAGCTTCCGAGGGCTGAACACTGAAGCTTTCTTT. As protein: CASSFRGLNTEAFF.

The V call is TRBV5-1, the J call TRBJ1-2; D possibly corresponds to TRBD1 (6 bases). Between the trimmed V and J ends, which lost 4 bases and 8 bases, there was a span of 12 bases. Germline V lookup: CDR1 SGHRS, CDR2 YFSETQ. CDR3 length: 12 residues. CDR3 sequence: CASSPNRDGYTF. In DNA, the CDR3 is TGCGCCAGCAGCCCAAACAGGGACGGCTACACCTTC.

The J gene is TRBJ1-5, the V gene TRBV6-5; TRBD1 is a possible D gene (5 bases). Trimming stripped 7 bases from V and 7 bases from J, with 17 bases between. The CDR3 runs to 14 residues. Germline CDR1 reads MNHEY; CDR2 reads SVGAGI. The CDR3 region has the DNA TGTGCCAGCACCCCAGCCACTGGGGCACAGCCCCAGCATTTT. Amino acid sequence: CASTPATGAQPQHF.

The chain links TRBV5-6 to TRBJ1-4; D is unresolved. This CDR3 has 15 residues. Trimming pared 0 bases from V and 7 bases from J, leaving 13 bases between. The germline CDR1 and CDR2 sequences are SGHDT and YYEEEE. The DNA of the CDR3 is TGTGCCAGCAGCTTGGCCTTATTGTCGGGTGAAAAACTGTTTTTT. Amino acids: CASSLALLSGEKLFF.

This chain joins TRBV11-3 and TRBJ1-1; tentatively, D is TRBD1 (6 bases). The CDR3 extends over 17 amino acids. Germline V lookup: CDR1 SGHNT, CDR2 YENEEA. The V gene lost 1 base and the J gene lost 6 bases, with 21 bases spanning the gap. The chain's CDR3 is CASSLASRTESLPEAFF. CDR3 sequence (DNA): TGTGCCAGCAGCTTAGCGTCCCGGACAGAATCCCTTCCTGAAGCTTTCTTT. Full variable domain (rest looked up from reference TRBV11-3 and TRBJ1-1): EAGVVQSPRYKIIEKKQPVAFWCNPISGHNTLYWYLQNLGQGPELLIRYENEEAVDDSQLPKDRFSAERLKGVDSTLKIQPAELGDSAVYLCASSLASRTESLPEAFFGQGTRLTVV.

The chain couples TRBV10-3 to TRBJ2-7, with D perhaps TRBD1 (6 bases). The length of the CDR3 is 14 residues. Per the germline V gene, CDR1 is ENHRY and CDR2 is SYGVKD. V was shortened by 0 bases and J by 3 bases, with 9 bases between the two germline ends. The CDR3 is CAISESGAFYEQYV. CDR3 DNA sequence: TGTGCCATCAGTGAGTCGGGGGCCTTCTACGAGCAGTACGTC.

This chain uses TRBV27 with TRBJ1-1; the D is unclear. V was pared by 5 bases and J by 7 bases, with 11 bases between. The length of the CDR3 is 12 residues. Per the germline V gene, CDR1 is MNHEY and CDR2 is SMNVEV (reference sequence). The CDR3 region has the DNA TGTGCCAGCAGTCTACAACGGGGTGAAGCTTTCTTT. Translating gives CASSLQRGEAFF.

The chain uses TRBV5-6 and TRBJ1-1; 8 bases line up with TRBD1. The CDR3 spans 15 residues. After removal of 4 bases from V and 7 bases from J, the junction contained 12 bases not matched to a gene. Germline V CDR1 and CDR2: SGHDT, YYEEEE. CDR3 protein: CASSLPIRGPDEAFF. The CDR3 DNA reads TGTGCCAGCAGCCTCCCCATCAGGGGGCCAGATGAAGCTTTCTTT.

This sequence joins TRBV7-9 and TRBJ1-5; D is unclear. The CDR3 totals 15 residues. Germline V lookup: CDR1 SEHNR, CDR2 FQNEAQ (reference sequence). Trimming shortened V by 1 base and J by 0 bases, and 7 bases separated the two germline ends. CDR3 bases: TGTGCCAGCAGCTTAGGAGGAGTTAGCAATCAGCCCCAGCATTTT. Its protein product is CASSLGGVSNQPQHF. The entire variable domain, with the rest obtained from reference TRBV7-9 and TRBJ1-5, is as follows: DTGVSQNPRHKITKRGQNVTFRCDPISEHNRLYWYRQTLGQGPEFLTYFQNEAQLEKSRLLSDRFSAERPKGSFSTLEIQRTEQGDSAMYLCASSLGGVSNQPQHFGDGTRLSIL.

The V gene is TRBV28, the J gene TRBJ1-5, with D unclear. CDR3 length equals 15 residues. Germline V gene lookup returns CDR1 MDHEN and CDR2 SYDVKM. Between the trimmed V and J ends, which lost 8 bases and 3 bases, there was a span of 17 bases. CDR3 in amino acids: CASGITEQVNQPQHF. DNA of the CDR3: TGTGCCAGCGGTATCACAGAGCAAGTCAATCAGCCCCAGCATTTT.

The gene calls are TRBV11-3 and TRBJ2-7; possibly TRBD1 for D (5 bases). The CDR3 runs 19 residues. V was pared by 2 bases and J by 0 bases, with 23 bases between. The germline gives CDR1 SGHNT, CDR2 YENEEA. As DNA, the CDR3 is TGTGCCAGCAGCTTACCTGGTTGGGTCAGGGCCCCTCCCTCCTACGAGCAGTACTTC. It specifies CASSLPGWVRAPPSYEQYF.

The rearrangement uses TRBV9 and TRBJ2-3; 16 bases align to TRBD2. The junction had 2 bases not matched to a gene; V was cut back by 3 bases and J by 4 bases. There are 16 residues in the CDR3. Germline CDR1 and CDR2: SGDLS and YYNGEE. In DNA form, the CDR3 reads TGTGCCAGCAGCGAAGGGACTAGCGGGAGGGCAGATACGCAGTATTTT. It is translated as CASSEGTSGRADTQYF.

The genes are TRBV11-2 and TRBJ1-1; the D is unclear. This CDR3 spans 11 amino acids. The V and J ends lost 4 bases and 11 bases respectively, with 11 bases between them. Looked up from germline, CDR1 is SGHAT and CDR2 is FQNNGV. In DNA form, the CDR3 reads TGTGCCAGCAGCTCCTCATATGAGGCTTTCTTT. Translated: CASSSSYEAFF.

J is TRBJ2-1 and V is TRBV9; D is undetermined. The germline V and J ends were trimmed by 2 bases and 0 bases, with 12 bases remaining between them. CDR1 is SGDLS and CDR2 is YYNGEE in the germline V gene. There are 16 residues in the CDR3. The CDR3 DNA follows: TGTGCCAGCAGCGTTTCATTCCGGAGCTCCTACAATGAGCAGTTCTTC. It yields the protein CASSVSFRSSYNEQFF.

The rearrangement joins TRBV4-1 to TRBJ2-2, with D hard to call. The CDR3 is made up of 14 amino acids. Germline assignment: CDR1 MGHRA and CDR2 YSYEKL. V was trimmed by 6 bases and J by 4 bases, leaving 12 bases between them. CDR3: CASRAPLSTGELFF. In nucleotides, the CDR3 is TGCGCCAGCAGAGCCCCGTTGTCCACCGGGGAGCTGTTTTTT.

The CDR3 DNA reads TGTGCCAGCAGCGCGGACAGGATGGAGACCCAGTACTTC. This codes for CASSADRMETQYF. V is TRBV9 and J is TRBJ2-5; 7 bases align to TRBD1. The CDR3 length is 13 residues. Losses at the gene ends were 3 bases for V and 5 bases for J; bases not matched to a gene: 4. The germline V gene encodes CDR1 SGDLS and CDR2 YYNGEE.